This entry concerns a single TCR beta chain. The antigen remains undetermined. The authors reverse transcribed all of the isolated RNA, so sequencing captured expressed TCRB transcripts. Naive, central memory and regulatory T cell samples yielded roughly 3.5 million reads on average. Sequenced by immunoSEQ multiplex PCR; TCRdb stores in-frame clones only, minus some. The sample has more than 150,000 clones, 13% seen once; the top ten hold 0.55% to 0.8%. This specimen belongs to a study of beta chain features in type 1 diabetes. Study observations and caveats: VDJ junctions from type 1 diabetes patients carried fewer insertions and larger deletions. Still unanswered here is whether HLA type influences TCRB rearrangement.

With 6 bases clipped from V and 4 bases from J, the junction kept 5 bases outside the gene matches. Germline CDR1 SQVTM, CDR2 ANQGSEA. The CDR3 covers 14 residues. The receptor was derived from a woman younger than 35 in good health. The V gene is TRBV29-1, the J gene TRBJ2-2; 10 bases fit TRBD1. Sequencing input: central memory CD4+ T cells from blood. CDR3 DNA: TGCAGCGTGCCCGGGACAGGGGTCACCGGGGAGCTGTTTTTT. Protein product: CSVPGTGVTGELFF.